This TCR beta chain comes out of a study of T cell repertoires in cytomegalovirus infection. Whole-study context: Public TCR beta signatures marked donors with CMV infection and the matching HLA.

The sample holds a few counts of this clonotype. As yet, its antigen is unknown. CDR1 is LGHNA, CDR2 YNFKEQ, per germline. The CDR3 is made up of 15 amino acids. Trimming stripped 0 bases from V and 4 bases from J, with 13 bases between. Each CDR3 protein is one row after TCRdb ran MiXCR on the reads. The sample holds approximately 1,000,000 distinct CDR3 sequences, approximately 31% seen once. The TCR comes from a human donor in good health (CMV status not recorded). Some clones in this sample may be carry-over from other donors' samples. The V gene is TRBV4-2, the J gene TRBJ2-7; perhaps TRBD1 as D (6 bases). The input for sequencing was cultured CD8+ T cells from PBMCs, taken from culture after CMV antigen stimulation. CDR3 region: CASSQEAGDGYEQYF. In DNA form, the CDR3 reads TGTGCCAGCAGCCAAGAGGCAGGGGATGGATACGAGCAGTACTTC.